This is a list of T cell receptor beta chains from one sample in a study of CXCR3-negative and CXCR3-positive naive CD8 T cells. With the 5' RACE reads reprocessed, TCRdb shows one record per CDR3 protein and no DNA. This sample contains approximately 10,000 distinct CDR3 sequences. The sample taken for sequencing was naive CXCR3- CD8+ T cells from blood. Receptors were obtained from a human donor in good health. Some clones in this sample may be carry-over from other donors' samples. Each CDR3 is given with its conserved first and last residue. Rows give clone size only sometimes, using once, few, many, or a class for an expanded clone.

V: TRBV3-1; size: NA; J: TRBJ2-1; CDR3: CASSQMGSSYNEQFF
V: TRBV29-1; size: NA; J: TRBJ1-2; CDR3: CSVDWTGNYGYTF
V: TRBV29-1; size: medium-sized; J: TRBJ2-5; CDR3: CSVELADLQETQYF
V: TRBV29-1; size: medium-sized; J: TRBJ1-2; CDR3: CSVAQSYGYTF
V: TRBV28; size: NA; J: TRBJ2-1; CDR3: CASTEVALYNEQFF
V: TRBV29-1; size: NA; J: TRBJ2-7; CDR3: CSVLWAYEQYF
V: TRBV29-1; size: NA; J: TRBJ2-1; CDR3: CSVEGLAGGTLAYNEQFF
V: TRBV7-9; size: NA; J: TRBJ2-7; CDR3: CASSLAQGFPEQYF
V: TRBV7-9; size: NA; J: TRBJ1-3; CDR3: CASSQDFSGNTIYF
V: TRBV2; size: NA; J: TRBJ2-1; CDR3: CASSELAEYSYNEQFF
V: TRBV28; size: NA; J: TRBJ2-3; CDR3: CASRERESVTDTQYF
V: TRBV5-1; size: NA; J: TRBJ2-7; CDR3: CASSPGTGYNEQYF
V: TRBV29-1; size: NA; J: TRBJ2-3; CDR3: CSVSGTGSTDTQYF
V: TRBV29-1; size: NA; J: TRBJ2-1; CDR3: CSAGTSGSNEQFF
V: TRBV29-1; size: medium-sized; J: TRBJ2-3; CDR3: CSVTGTSGRAFLDTQYF
V: TRBV29-1; size: NA; J: TRBJ1-1; CDR3: CSVTGQGEAEAFF
V: TRBV20-1; size: medium-sized; J: TRBJ2-1; CDR3: CSAQLAGSYNEQFF
V: TRBV7-2; size: NA; J: TRBJ2-3; CDR3: CASTLGLAGIDTQYF
V: TRBV6-1; size: NA; J: TRBJ2-3; CDR3: CASIGDSFQVSDTQYF
V: TRBV3-1; size: NA; J: TRBJ2-1; CDR3: CASSYTAGFSSYNEQFF
V: TRBV27; size: NA; J: TRBJ2-3; CDR3: CASSFEQRTDTQYF
V: TRBV27; size: NA; J: TRBJ2-7; CDR3: CASSKTGGLYEQYF
V: TRBV29-1; size: NA; J: TRBJ2-3; CDR3: CSVDLGRGETDTQYF
V: TRBV15; size: medium-sized; J: TRBJ2-7; CDR3: CATSESGTPIYEQYF
V: TRBV20-1; size: NA; J: TRBJ2-5; CDR3: CSARPLDRGRETQYF
V: TRBV4-2; size: medium-sized; J: TRBJ2-7; CDR3: CASSQGGSGRGYEQYF
V: TRBV7-9; size: medium-sized; J: TRBJ2-1; CDR3: CASSPLEGPHNEQFF
V: TRBV5-5; size: NA; J: TRBJ2-3; CDR3: CASSLGVGTDTQYF
V: TRBV7-2; size: NA; J: TRBJ2-5; CDR3: CASSSPSGQETQYF
V: TRBV27; size: medium-sized; J: TRBJ2-1; CDR3: CASSLVTSDEQFF
V: TRBV12-3/TRBV12-4; size: medium-sized; J: TRBJ2-1; CDR3: CASSITGYNEQFF
V: TRBV12-3/TRBV12-4; size: medium-sized; J: TRBJ1-2; CDR3: CASSSLLRGGLGYTF
V: TRBV12-3/TRBV12-4; size: medium-sized; J: TRBJ2-3; CDR3: CASSLAGETTDTQYF
V: TRBV15; size: medium-sized; J: TRBJ2-1; CDR3: CATAWAQGANEQFF
V: TRBV12-3/TRBV12-4; size: medium-sized; J: TRBJ2-1; CDR3: CASSFDLDRDRPYNEQFF
V: TRBV3-1; size: medium-sized; J: TRBJ2-7; CDR3: CASSQVRGRGGNYEQYF
V: TRBV4-3; size: NA; J: TRBJ2-4; CDR3: CASSQSDWTFGNDIQYF
V: TRBV28; size: medium-sized; J: TRBJ2-7; CDR3: CASSFSPGTTLYEQYF
V: TRBV27; size: medium-sized; J: TRBJ2-7; CDR3: CASSAGPGYEQYF
V: TRBV7-9; size: NA; J: TRBJ1-1; CDR3: CASSSTGSGNTEAFF
V: TRBV29-1; size: medium-sized; J: TRBJ2-1; CDR3: CSWGRDNEQFF
V: TRBV18; size: medium-sized; J: TRBJ2-2; CDR3: CASSPYGGRVPGELFF
V: TRBV28; size: NA; J: TRBJ2-7; CDR3: CASSYPDRPSPYEQYF
V: TRBV28; size: medium-sized; J: TRBJ2-2; CDR3: CASSTRGPTGELFF
V: TRBV12-3/TRBV12-4; size: medium-sized; J: TRBJ2-1; CDR3: CASTPGQGAFDEQFF
V: TRBV24-1; size: NA; J: TRBJ2-2; CDR3: CATSDTGGTGELFF
V: TRBV28; size: NA; J: TRBJ1-1; CDR3: CASSLTGINTEAFF
V: TRBV7-9; size: NA; J: TRBJ2-1; CDR3: CASSWDRGIASSYNEQFF
V: TRBV14; size: medium-sized; J: TRBJ1-1; CDR3: CASSPEVTGLGEAFF
V: TRBV4-1; size: medium-sized; J: TRBJ1-1; CDR3: CASSQAGWGTEAFF
V: TRBV29-1; size: medium-sized; J: TRBJ2-3; CDR3: CSVEGSGTSTDTQYF